One T cell receptor (beta chain) is described in this entry. The V end was cut by 3 bases, the J end by 4 bases, with 13 bases between. Germline CDR1 and CDR2: SGHRS and YFSETQ. There are 14 residues in the CDR3. With 60 Vbeta and 13 Jbeta primers, the PCR was carried out. Assay used: immunoSEQ multiplex PCR; TCRdb lists only in-frame clones, some missing. This sample has fewer than 140,000 clones, with 82% found just once. The data originate from a study of cytomegalovirus exposure and HLA in healthy donors. The TCR comes from a man in his fifties in good health and CMV-seronegative. Specimen: PBMCs. The chain couples TRBV5-1 to TRBJ1-1; the D is unclear. The CDR3 region is CASSSEGFSTEAFF. The CDR3 DNA reads as TGCGCCAGCAGCTCGGAGGGATTCAGCACTGAAGCTTTCTTT.